This T cell receptor beta chain was recovered during a study of post-analysis software for immune sequencing data (dated by TCRdb to between 2015 and 2017). Regarding the complete study: Recorded disease courses included relapsing-remitting, secondary progressive and progressive-relapsing multiple sclerosis, with some patients lacking subtype annotation. Patient repertoires were compared against roughly 11 previously published healthy control repertoires from donors aged roughly 6 to 28 years. A subset of samples was prepared in parallel using single-end sample barcoding, then pooled and co-amplified after Illumina adapter ligation. The paper as a whole reports these results and caveats: Significantly higher frequencies in patients than in controls were found for about 5 TRBV segments, including TRBV5-6, TRBV5-1 and TRBV20-1. When samples were clustered directly using the F measure, samples prepared in the same batch co-clustered strongly, which prompted a batch-effect correction. Compared with controls, multiple sclerosis patients had significantly lower normalized Chao1 diversity, a finding suggesting substantial peripheral T-cell clonal expansion. The multiple sclerosis patient group was slightly younger than the control group.

Library construction relied on PCR. Sequencing was performed on an Illumina HiSeq 2500. To reduce PCR and sequencing biases, unique molecular identifiers were incorporated into the TCR beta cDNA libraries. Approximately 500,000 cDNA molecules were obtained for every 1 to 10 million input T cells, so each molecule roughly corresponded to one T cell. The patient libraries were prepared and sequenced using the same protocol as the earlier healthy control dataset. Within a given batch, samples were prepared together, multiplexed and sequenced on the same HiSeq lane. The authors' analysis ran thus. Raw barcoded reads were processed with MIGEC, discarding single-read molecular identifier groups before consensus assembly and CDR3 extraction. VDJtools was used for post-analysis of the clonotype tables, and diversity was normalized by down-sampling every dataset to the size of the smallest sample. In repertoire overlap clustering, CDR3 amino acid sequences, but not nucleotide sequences, were matched to correct batch-related cross-sample contamination. The public reads were run again by TCRdb, first through fastp at Q25 and then through MiXCR, and only productive beta chains were kept. CDR3 protein sequences are deduplicated, and each keeps its most common genes and DNA. TCRdb's processing, not the authors' own work, is the source of the V and J calls. This sample holds about 820,000 distinct CDR3 sequences; around 53% were observed only once. The ten largest clones take up under 6% of the sample.

To demonstrate the VDJtools post-analysis software, the study profiled TCR beta repertoires from the peripheral blood of approximately twelve young patients with multiple sclerosis. The multiple sclerosis patients were children and adolescents between roughly 6 and 16 years of age. The V end loses 0 bases and the J end loses 4 bases, and a stretch of 19 bases separates them. Its CDR3 holds 17 amino acids, cysteine through phenylalanine. The only DNA kept is the CDR3, 51 bases in frame from the first base. According to the germline V gene (reference sequence), CDR1 reads DFQATT and CDR2 reads SNEGSKA. This clonotype turned up a few times. Its target antigen remains unknown. No per-base quality is available; no much larger clone lies one base away.

This receptor was identified in a girl aged 5 to 17 with multiple sclerosis. Sequenced sample: blood. The chain employs TRBV20-1 and TRBJ2-1; D gene: possibly TRBD2, on 6 matching bases. The DNA reads as follows: TGCAGTGCTAGAGATTCGGTGTCAGGACTACCTTACAATGAGCAGTTCTTC. Its translation is CSARDSVSGLPYNEQFF.